Detailed here is one T cell receptor (beta chain). Only in-frame clones appear in the TCRdb table, and some are missing; sequencing was by immunoSEQ multiplex PCR. Of approximately 110,000 clones in the sample, around 66% were seen once. These data come from a study of blood T cell repertoires in COVID-19. What was sequenced was peripheral blood. This receptor was taken from a man older than 75 with acute or convalescent COVID-19.

In DNA form, the CDR3 reads TGTGCCTGGAGCAGTAGCGGGAGGATTAATGAGCAGTTCTTC. Translated, it gives CAWSSSGRINEQFF. This chain links TRBV30 with TRBJ2-1; 10 nucleotides match TRBD2. The CDR3 runs to 14 residues. Germline assignment: CDR1 GTSNPN and CDR2 SVGIG (reference sequence). Trimming at V came to 3 bases and at J to 7 bases, leaving 6 bases not matched to a gene. Filled out from reference TRBV30 and TRBJ2-1, the complete variable domain reads SQTIHQWPATLVQPVGSPLSLECTVEGTSNPNLYWYRQAAGRGLQLLFYSVGIGQISSEVPQNLSASRPQDRQFILSSKKLLLSDSGFYLCAWSSSGRINEQFFGPGTRLTVL.